Listed below are T cell receptor beta chains from one sample, sequenced in a study of cytomegalovirus exposure and HLA in healthy donors. Some clones are missing from TCRdb's copy, which holds only in-frame ones; the method was immunoSEQ multiplex PCR. The sample records tens of thousands of clones, approximately 70% being singletons. The sample was PBMCs. These receptors came from a male donor in good health and CMV-seropositive. Both conserved end residues are part of each CDR3.

J	V	CDR3
TRBJ2-7	TRBV7-9	CSSSSTSGRASFYEQYF
TRBJ1-4	TRBV5-1	CASSYFSTGYEKLFF
TRBJ1-2	TRBV19	CASSNTGIGNGYTF
TRBJ1-2	TRBV6-6	CASYDRNRGGYTF
TRBJ1-2	TRBV7-2	CASSLATAKWGYTF
TRBJ2-6	TRBV29-1	CSVERDRTSSGANVLTF
TRBJ1-5	TRBV7-2	CASSLVGGATNQPQHF
TRBJ2-1	TRBV2	CASRTTSGSNEQFF
TRBJ1-1	TRBV19	CASRDTLNTEAFF
TRBJ2-5	TRBV11-2	CASSLDRGGLDQETQYF
TRBJ2-3	TRBV30	CAWSVPSSRRGTQYF
TRBJ2-1	TRBV28	CASSNPTSGSSYNEQFF
TRBJ2-1	TRBV27	CASSFASAGGPRNEQFF
TRBJ1-1	TRBV29-1	CSFTGVGYTEAFF